The source of this T cell receptor beta chain is a study of T cells in Graves' hyperthyroidism and ophthalmopathy. General study results and limits: Before onset, by a median of around 6.4 months, the model predicted ophthalmopathy. Most thyroid clonotypes that were expanded above 0.001 also turned up in blood.

Germline values: CDR1 LGHNA, CDR2 YNFKEQ. V was clipped by 4 bases and J by 9 bases; unmatched bases: 7. The CDR3 runs 15 residues. TCR beta CDR3 regions were amplified from RNA transcripts. Using the HTBI primer set, a first-round RT-PCR was run on the TCR CDR3. One entry per CDR3 protein, called by TCRdb with MiXCR from the multiplex PCR reads. Altogether roughly 260,000 distinct CDR3 sequences are present, about 14% being singletons, with the ten largest covering approximately 12%. Patients were aged 18 to 65, had disease duration under 2 months, and had newly diagnosed hyperthyroidism. There are a few counts of this clonotype. Its matching antigen is unknown.

J is TRBJ2-1 and V is TRBV4-2; 12 bases map to TRBD2. The sequenced sample consisted of blood. This sequence was found in a woman aged 40-49 years with Graves' hyperthyroidism that later progressed to Graves' ophthalmopathy. The CDR3 loop reads CASSPLAGGPPEQFF. CDR3 DNA sequence: TGTGCCAGCAGCCCCCTAGCGGGAGGGCCCCCTGAGCAGTTCTTC.